What follows are 14 T cell receptor beta chains derived from one specimen sequenced in a study of cytomegalovirus exposure and HLA in healthy donors. Sequencing was performed with immunoSEQ multiplex PCR; in TCRdb, only in-frame clones are kept and a portion is missing. The sample carries about 280,000 clones, 80% to 90% recorded once. Sequenced input: PBMCs. These receptors were obtained from a woman younger than 30 in good health and CMV-seronegative.

The chain couples TRBV5-1 to TRBJ1-3; D perhaps matches TRBD1 (5 bases). V was shortened by 2 bases and J by 0 bases, with 6 bases between the two germline ends. This CDR3 is built from 14 residues. Germline CDR1 is SGHRS and CDR2 is YFSETQ. CDR3 sequence: CASSFDSSGNTIYF. DNA for the CDR3: TGCGCCAGCAGCTTTGACAGCTCTGGAAACACCATATATTTT.

The rearrangement links TRBV5-6 to TRBJ1-4; D is unresolved. Germline V gene sequence: CDR1 SGHDT, CDR2 YYEEEE. This CDR3 has 16 amino acids. V lost 5 bases and J lost 7, with 21 bases in between. Here the CDR3 reads CASRRLASDRSEKLFF. CDR3 DNA: TGTGCCAGCAGGCGCCTCGCCTCCGACCGGAGTGAAAAACTGTTTTTT.

This clone was counted a few times. V gene TRBV10-3 combines with J gene TRBJ2-1; D gene unclear. This CDR3 has 12 amino acids. V gave up 8 bases and J gave up 6 bases, with 11 bases separating them. CDR1 and CDR2 (germline): ENHRY, SYGVKD. CDR3 nucleotides: TGTGCCATCGCGACCGACTCCAATGAGCAGTTCTTC. Translation gives CAIATDSNEQFF.

The chain combines TRBV9 with TRBJ2-1; D may be TRBD2 (5 bases). The germline V gene encodes CDR1 SGDLS and CDR2 YYNGEE. The length of the CDR3 is 13 residues. V lost 0 bases to trimming and J lost 15 bases, with 16 bases between them. For the CDR3, the DNA is TGTGCCAGCAGCGTAGGGACGGAGGCTCTTGTGTTCTTC. Amino acid sequence: CASSVGTEALVFF.

The CDR3 loop reads CASSLQGADGYTF. The CDR3 bases are TGTGCCAGCAGCTTACAGGGGGCGGATGGCTACACCTTC. The chain is built from TRBV5-6 and TRBJ1-2; 9 bases fit TRBD1. J was trimmed by 6 bases and V by 2 bases; bases with no gene match: 2. Germline values: CDR1 SGHDT, CDR2 YYEEEE. The length of the CDR3 is 13 residues.

The V and J genes are TRBV11-2 and TRBJ1-2; no reliable D call. With 1 base removed from V and 5 bases from J, the gap between germline ends came to 11 bases. Germline V lookup: CDR1 SGHAT, CDR2 FQNNGV. The CDR3 runs 14 residues. In nucleotides, the CDR3 is TGTGCCAGCAGCTTAGCCGGCGGAGGGTATGGCTACACCTTC. This gives the protein CASSLAGGGYGYTF.

V and J are TRBV6-1 and TRBJ2-5, with TRBD1 matching over 7 bases. J was trimmed by 1 base and V by 6 bases; bases with no gene match: 8. Germline V gene sequence: CDR1 MNHNS, CDR2 SASEGT. The CDR3 sequence is 15 residues long. DNA for the CDR3: TGTGCCAGCAGGACAAGGACAGGCGGCCAAGAGACCCAGTACTTC. It is translated as CASRTRTGGQETQYF.

The chain is built from TRBV4-2 and TRBJ2-1, with TRBD2 identical over 10 bases. This CDR3 comprises 16 residues. CDR1 and CDR2 from the germline V gene are LGHNA and YNFKEQ. J gave up 7 bases and V 4 bases, and 10 bases lay outside the gene matches. In nucleotides, the CDR3 is TGTGCCAGCAGCCGCCTTAGCGGGAGGATGATTAATGAGCAGTTCTTC. This gives the protein CASSRLSGRMINEQFF.

A remark on this clone: The same CDR3 also results from other DNA sequences found in this sample. DNA of the CDR3: TGTGCCAGCAGCTTAGGACAGGGGAATTCACCCCTCCACTTT. Translating gives CASSLGQGNSPLHF. The genes are TRBV5-6 and TRBJ1-6, with 9 bases fitting TRBD1. Trimming took 2 bases from V and 7 from J; bases not matched to a gene: 1. The CDR3 sequence is 14 residues long. CDR1 is SGHDT and CDR2 is YYEEEE in the germline V gene.

The chain has TRBV9 and TRBJ2-1; 10 bases are a match to TRBD2. V shed 0 bases, J shed 9 bases, and the junction held 6 bases outside the gene matches. Germline V lookup: CDR1 SGDLS, CDR2 YYNGEE. The length of the CDR3 is 15 residues. Here the CDR3 reads CASSVVTGLAFEQFF. For the CDR3, the DNA is TGTGCCAGCAGCGTAGTTACGGGACTAGCGTTTGAGCAGTTCTTC.

The chain joins TRBV6-6 to TRBJ2-1; the match to TRBD1 covers 8 bases. CDR1 and CDR2 from the germline V gene are MNHNY and SVGAGI (reference sequence). V was pared by 2 bases and J by 6 bases, with 6 bases of the junction left unmatched. The CDR3 contains 15 residues. The CDR3 sequence: CASSYLQGASNEQFF. DNA for the CDR3: TGTGCCAGCAGTTACCTCCAGGGGGCATCCAATGAGCAGTTCTTC.

This clone was detected once. The chain combines TRBV5-1 with TRBJ2-2, with D uncertain. CDR1 is SGHRS and CDR2 is YFSETQ in the germline V gene. The CDR3 length is 14 residues. V was pared by 1 base and J by 5 bases, with 9 bases between. CDR3 loop: CASSLSRRTGELFF. The CDR3 DNA is TGCGCCAGCAGCTTGAGTCGCAGGACCGGGGAGCTGTTTTTT.

This clone appeared a single time. In DNA, the CDR3 is TGCAGCGTTGTGAGGACAGGGGGCACAGATACGCAGTATTTT. Its protein is CSVVRTGGTDTQYF. The chain is built from TRBV29-1 and TRBJ2-3, with 9 nucleotides matching TRBD1. In germline, CDR1 is SQVTM, CDR2 ANQGSEA. Unmatched junction bases numbered 3, after V lost 4 bases and J lost 1 base. The CDR3 extends over 14 amino acids.

The genes are TRBV6-5 and TRBJ1-5; a possible D gene is TRBD1 (5 bases). The CDR3 is 14 amino acids. Germline CDR1 and CDR2: MNHEY and SVGAGI. Trimming shortened V by 6 bases and J by 5 bases, and 14 bases separated the two germline ends. This CDR3 reads CASSWGRNDQPQHF. The CDR3 DNA is TGTGCCAGCAGCTGGGGCAGGAATGATCAGCCCCAGCATTTT.